This T cell receptor beta chain was sequenced for a study of OX40 agonist ivuxolimab in advanced cancers. Study summary: Ivuxolimab is a fully human IgG2 antibody that activates OX40 (CD134).

This table comes from immunoSEQ multiplex PCR, and its TCRdb copy is limited to in-frame clones, with some not included. The sample lists about 26,000 clones; about 80% were seen once. This CDR3 region has 14 residues. V lost 1 base and J lost 8, with 9 bases in between. The V gene's germline CDR1 is LGHNA and CDR2 YNFKEQ. Details on this clone: As yet, its antigen is unknown.

Patients were excluded for autoimmune disease history or systemic immunosuppression. At baseline, cycle 4 day 1, and cycle 7 day 1, blood was sampled. Study-level points and caveats: Clonal expansion by week 6 occurred in CD4+ and CD8+ blood T cells (at 0.1 to 3.0 mg/kg).

The V call is TRBV4-2, the J call TRBJ1-6, with TRBD1 as a possible D gene (5 bases). Specimen: CD4+ or CD8+ T cells sorted from blood, collected in a trial of the OX40 agonist ivuxolimab. The source of this sequence is an adult with an advanced solid tumor such as melanoma, head and neck, liver or kidney cancer. The DNA for the CDR3 is TGTGCCAGCAGCCAAGCCGGGACGGATTCACCCCTCCACTTT. Amino acids: CASSQAGTDSPLHF.